The 8 T cell receptor beta chains reported below all come from one sample, sequenced in a study of blood T cell repertoires in COVID-19. The data were produced by immunoSEQ multiplex PCR, yet TCRdb's version contains in-frame clones alone and is incomplete. The sample includes around 150,000 clones, roughly 84% of them seen just once. Material: PBMCs or T cells enriched from blood (not recorded which). These receptors came from a woman aged 55-75 years who had recovered from COVID-19.

V usage is TRBV20-1 and J usage is TRBJ1-2; 8 nucleotides agree with TRBD1. CDR3 length: 15 amino acids. The V gene end was trimmed by 3 bases and the J gene end by 4 bases; junction bases not matched to a gene: 10. CDR1 and CDR2 from the germline V gene are DFQATT and SNEGSKA (reference sequence). CDR3 coding DNA: TGCAGTGCTAGTAAGCAGGGGGCATTGGGCTATGGCTACACCTTC. Translating gives CSASKQGALGYGYTF.

The rearrangement links TRBV25-1 to TRBJ2-1; 13 nucleotides line up with TRBD2. With 11 bases clipped from V and 9 bases from J, the junction kept 7 bases outside the gene matches. CDR3 length equals 13 residues. CDR1 is MGHDK, CDR2 SYGVNS, per germline. The CDR3 protein is CAVGLAGSGEQFF. The DNA for the CDR3 is TGTGCCGTGGGACTAGCGGGATCGGGTGAGCAGTTCTTC.

The chain recombines TRBV28 with TRBJ2-2; 8 bases are a match to TRBD2. This CDR3 comprises 16 residues. V trimming: 5 bases; J trimming: 5 bases; junction bases outside the gene matches: 10. Germline CDR1 is MDHEN and CDR2 is SYDVKM. This CDR3 is CASSPLSGVVTGELFF. CDR3 in DNA: TGTGCCAGCAGTCCCCTTAGCGGGGTTGTTACCGGGGAGCTGTTTTTT.

The chain joins TRBV7-9 to TRBJ1-4, with 10 bases fitting TRBD1. This CDR3 comprises 16 residues. Per germline, CDR1 SEHNR and CDR2 FQNEAQ (reference sequence). The ends lost 3 bases at V and 8 bases at J; junction bases unmatched: 9. CDR3 residues: CASSFGDRGREEKLFF. In DNA, the CDR3 is TGTGCCAGCAGCTTTGGCGACAGGGGGCGGGAAGAAAAACTGTTTTTT. Filled out from reference TRBV7-9 and TRBJ1-4, the complete variable domain reads DTGVSQNPRHKITKRGQNVTFRCDPISEHNRLYWYRQTLGQGPEFLTYFQNEAQLEKSRLLSDRFSAERPKGSFSTLEIQRTEQGDSAMYLCASSFGDRGREEKLFFGSGTQLSVL.

The gene calls are TRBV5-1 and TRBJ1-2, with 7 bases identical to TRBD1. Germline CDR1 reads SGHRS; CDR2 reads YFSETQ. The CDR3 is 13 residues long. Germline trimming cut 5 bases from V and 4 bases from J; bases unmatched to any gene: 5. The CDR3 sequence is CASSTQGSYGYTF. CDR3 nucleotides: TGCGCCAGCAGTACACAGGGGAGCTATGGCTACACCTTC. Combining the CDR3 with reference TRBV5-1 and TRBJ1-2 gives the whole variable domain KAGVTQTPRYLIKTRGQQVTLSCSPISGHRSVSWYQQTPGQGLQFLFEYFSETQRNKGNFPGRFSGRQFSNSRSEMNVSTLELGDSALYLCASSTQGSYGYTFGSGTRLTVV.

The V and J genes are TRBV7-3 and TRBJ2-1; TRBD1 agrees at 11 bases. Trimming took 5 bases from V and 6 from J; bases not matched to a gene: 3. Germline CDR1 is SGHTA and CDR2 is FQGTGA. CDR3 size: 14 residues. As DNA, the CDR3 is TGTGCCAGCAGCGGGACAGGGGGTTTCAATGAGCAGTTCTTC. It encodes CASSGTGGFNEQFF.

The rearrangement uses TRBV3-1 (or the pseudogene TRBV3-2) and TRBJ1-1; a weak D match, TRBD1 (6 bases). Germline V gene sequence: CDR1 LGHDT, CDR2 YNNKEL (reference sequence). V was trimmed by 4 bases and J by 3 bases, leaving 12 bases between them. The CDR3 extends over 14 amino acids. The CDR3, as DNA: TGTGCCAGCAGCCCCCAAGGGGGTGACACTGAAGCTTTCTTT. It encodes CASSPQGGDTEAFF.

The V gene is TRBV7-3, the J gene TRBJ1-2; TRBD1 might be the D (5 bases). CDR1 is SGHTA and CDR2 is FQGTGA in the germline V gene. The CDR3 has 16 residues. Trimming removed 1 base at V and 7 bases at J, with 19 bases between. Written as DNA, the CDR3 is TGTGCCAGCAGCTTAAACCCCCCCGGGACCGGGGGTGGCTACACCTTC. This codes for CASSLNPPGTGGGYTF.